This TCR beta chain emerged from a study of blood T cell repertoires in COVID-19. Whole-study context: Spain, Italy and the United States supplied samples that represented acute and convalescent COVID-19.

Trimming stripped 5 bases from V and 2 bases from J, with 7 bases between. This CDR3 region has 12 residues. Source study methods: Reference gene primer amplification gave nucleated cell count estimates. Sequenced by immunoSEQ multiplex PCR; TCRdb stores in-frame clones only, minus some. For V, J and clone size, that table is used; D and trimming come from the DNA. The sample contains 150,000 to 200,000 clones, around 80% of which appear only once. Sequenced: peripheral blood. The chain links TRBV12-3 or TRBV12-4 to TRBJ2-7; D is ambiguous. This receptor was taken from a man between 65 and 85 years old with active or convalescent COVID-19. CDR3 nucleotides: TGTGCCAGCAGTGTTGGGCCCTACGAGCAGTACTTC. Translating gives CASSVGPYEQYF.